The present T cell receptor (beta chain) was sequenced within a study of blood T cell repertoires in COVID-19. On the study more broadly: Specimens from acute and convalescent COVID-19 originated in the United States, Italy and Spain.

Using immunoSEQ multiplex PCR, the repertoire was profiled, and TCRdb retains in-frame clones only, with some absent. Among 100,000 or so clones, roughly 80% were seen once, and the ten largest hold 12%. This CDR3 contains 15 residues. Germline V lookup: CDR1 SGHDT, CDR2 YYEEEE. V gave up 0 bases and J gave up 2 bases, with 11 bases separating them. The V and J genes are TRBV5-6 and TRBJ1-2; D is unresolved. The TCR was taken from a woman in her sixties or seventies with acute or convalescent COVID-19. Sequencing was carried out using peripheral blood. The CDR3 nucleotides read TGTGCCAGCAGCTTGGCCTCGAGGGCGAACTATGGCTACACCTTC. Encoded protein: CASSLASRANYGYTF.